This T cell receptor (beta chain) emerged from a study of cytomegalovirus exposure and HLA in healthy donors. PCR was performed using 60 Vbeta and 13 Jbeta primers. Assay: immunoSEQ multiplex PCR; the TCRdb copy retains only in-frame clones and omits some. Among 110,000 to 150,000 clones listed, under 90% were seen once. V gave up 6 bases and J gave up 0 bases, with 6 bases separating them. Germline loops: CDR1 SNHLY, CDR2 FYNNEI. The CDR3 loop spans 12 amino acids. This chain uses TRBV2 with TRBJ2-7; tentatively, D is TRBD1 (5 bases). Sequenced: PBMCs. This TCR was sampled from a man aged 40-50 years in good health and CMV-seronegative. The chain's CDR3 is CASRGDSYEQYF. The CDR3 nucleotides read TGTGCCAGCAGAGGGGACTCCTACGAGCAGTACTTC.